This T cell receptor beta chain is from a study of identifying expanded T cells in peripheral blood. Collection occurred without any documented infections or immune events in donors. Germline lookup yields CDR1 SGHTA and CDR2 FQGNSA. V was cut by 1 base and J by 1 base, with 23 bases left in between. There are 19 residues in the CDR3. TCRdb's table, derived via immunoSEQ multiplex PCR, lists solely in-frame clones and lacks some. The table includes over 85,000 clones, about 87% detected once. Study-wide findings and caveats: Clone count variance between roughly 2-week samples rose with total template count. Technical replicates showed around 1.2 changed clones; about two weeks roughly 16; four weeks 19.

With regard to this clone: Antigen: not known.

This clonotype was obtained from a person between 18 and 70 years old in good health. Input material: blood. The genes are TRBV7-2 and TRBJ2-7; no clear D. The CDR3 loop is CASSLVPRISTTSSYEQYF. In nucleotides, the CDR3 is TGTGCCAGCAGCTTAGTTCCCAGGATCTCCACTACCTCTTCCTACGAGCAGTACTTC.